This T cell receptor (beta chain) was sequenced for a study of graft-versus-host responses after intestinal transplantation. Study at large: Induction with anti-thymocyte globulin, then tacrolimus and steroids for roughly 3 years, was given to all recipients. Findings and caveats of the study: GvH clones were identified in recipient marrow, with some first appearing in ileum or blood.

Profiled with immunoSEQ multiplex PCR; TCRdb holds only in-frame clones, not every one. The sample comprises approximately 82,000 clones, 90% to 95% of which are singletons, and more than 0.075% rests with the top ten. A word on this clone: Its specificity is not known.

CDR3 length equals 15 residues. The germline V gene has CDR1 LNHDA and CDR2 SQIVND (reference sequence). Trimming shortened V by 3 bases and J by 3 bases, and 14 bases separated the two germline ends. The sample was unstimulated CD4+ T cells sorted from spleen or lymph node cells, taken before intestinal transplant. The source is a human donor who received an intestinal transplant. V gene TRBV19 combines with J gene TRBJ1-2; D unresolved. The CDR3 DNA reads TGTGCCAGTAGTATCGACAAACGGCAGTACTATGGCTACACCTTC. Its translation: CASSIDKRQYYGYTF.